The 19 T cell receptor beta chains below all came from one sample that was sequenced in a study of long-term antiretroviral therapy in people with HIV. Researchers report immunoSEQ v3.0 was run at survey level. Repertoires were generated with immunoSEQ multiplex PCR, while TCRdb's copy carries only in-frame clones and drops some. The sample has 20,000 to 25,000 clones; around 87% are singletons. This sample comprised unsorted PBMCs, obtained around 2.7 years after starting antiretroviral therapy. Receptor source: a woman between 45 and 60 years old with HIV.

This clone was picked up one time. CDR3 coding DNA: TGTGCCAGCACCCTGGGGGAGGCGGGAGGGCCTTATAATGAGCAGTTCTTC. Amino acid sequence: CASTLGEAGGPYNEQFF. The J gene is TRBJ2-1, the V gene TRBV9, with 9 bases aligning to TRBD2. The CDR3 runs to 17 residues. Germline V lookup: CDR1 SGDLS, CDR2 YYNGEE. J gave up 7 bases and V 6 bases, and 17 bases lay outside the gene matches.

V and J are TRBV18 and TRBJ1-3, with D hard to call. Germline lookup yields CDR1 KGHSH and CDR2 LQKENI. V shed 6 bases and J shed 4 bases, with 16 bases lying between them. The CDR3 contains 15 residues. This CDR3 reads CASSPLDLGGNTIYF. The CDR3, as DNA: TGTGCCAGCTCCCCCCTCGATCTCGGGGGAAACACCATATATTTT. Full variable domain (rest looked up from reference TRBV18 and TRBJ1-3): NAGVMQNPRHLVRRRGQEARLRCSPMKGHSHVYWYRQLPEEGLKFMVYLQKENIIDESGMPKERFSAEFPKEGPSILRIQQVVRGDSAAYFCASSPLDLGGNTIYFGEGSWLTVV.

The V call is TRBV28, the J call TRBJ2-7; no clear D. V was clipped by 3 bases and J by 1 base, with 4 bases between them. Germline V gives CDR1 MDHEN, CDR2 SYDVKM. This CDR3 is built from 12 residues. CDR3 protein: CASSFSSYEQYF. CDR3 nucleotides: TGTGCCAGCAGTTTTTCTTCCTACGAGCAGTACTTC.

The chain employs TRBV14 and TRBJ1-3; TRBD1 might be the D (6 bases). The CDR3 spans 17 residues. In germline, CDR1 is SGHDN, CDR2 FVKESK. V gave up 0 bases and J gave up 7 bases, with 19 bases separating them. The DNA for the CDR3 is TGTGCCAGCAGCCAAGATCTTTCGGACAGCCGTCGGAACACCATATATTTT. Translation: CASSQDLSDSRRNTIYF.

The chain's CDR3 is CASSLDGPSTDTQYF. The CDR3 DNA reads as TGTGCCAGCAGTTTGGACGGACCCAGCACAGATACGCAGTATTTT. J is TRBJ2-3 and V is TRBV28, with D hard to call. The CDR3 sequence is 15 residues long. Germline values: CDR1 MDHEN, CDR2 SYDVKM. The ends were cut back, 3 bases at V and 0 bases at J, with 10 bases in the middle.

The chain combines TRBV11-2 with TRBJ2-3, with TRBD2 matching over 12 bases. CDR3 length: 14 amino acids. Per germline, CDR1 SGHAT and CDR2 FQNNGV. J was trimmed by 5 bases and V by 5 bases; bases with no gene match: 2. CDR3 DNA sequence: TGTGCCAGCAGCAAGACTAGCGGGAGAGATACGCAGTATTTT. Translated, it gives CASSKTSGRDTQYF.

This chain connects TRBV5-1 to TRBJ2-7; the match to TRBD2 covers 13 bases. Per germline, CDR1 SGHRS and CDR2 YFSETQ. This CDR3 spans 17 amino acids. Trimming cost V 0 bases and J 0 bases; bases outside gene matches: 3. CDR3 in amino acids: CASSLGGTSGVSYEQYF. CDR3 sequence (DNA): TGCGCCAGCAGCTTGGGGGGGACTAGCGGGGTCTCCTACGAGCAGTACTTC.

This rearrangement joins TRBV5-1 to TRBJ1-5; D possibly corresponds to TRBD1 (5 bases). CDR1 SGHRS and CDR2 YFSETQ come from the germline V gene. The CDR3 covers 13 residues. Trimming removed 4 bases at V and 5 bases at J, with 10 bases between. The CDR3 DNA sequence: TGCGCCAGCAGCCTCCAGGGCCATCAGCCCCAGCATTTT. This sequence encodes CASSLQGHQPQHF.

J is TRBJ2-7 and V is TRBV4-1, with 10 bases matching TRBD1. The CDR3 covers 15 residues. The V gene's germline CDR1 is MGHRA and CDR2 YSYEKL. V shed 1 base, J shed 3 bases, and the junction held 3 bases outside the gene matches. The CDR3 DNA follows: TGCGCCAGCAGCCAAGGAAGGACAGGGGGCTACGAGCAGTACTTC. This codes for CASSQGRTGGYEQYF.

This clone was seen a few times. The J gene is TRBJ1-5, the V gene TRBV2; TRBD1 matches 10 bases. Germline V gives CDR1 SNHLY, CDR2 FYNNEI. V was pared by 6 bases and J by 6 bases, with 5 bases of the junction left unmatched. The CDR3 sequence is 14 residues long. CDR3 sequence: CASRETGGGQPQHF. DNA for the CDR3: TGTGCCAGCAGAGAGACAGGGGGCGGTCAGCCCCAGCATTTT.

CDR3 protein: CSASTSGTLSEQFF. For the CDR3, the DNA is TGCAGCGCCTCAACTAGCGGGACGTTGAGTGAGCAGTTCTTC. The genes are TRBV29-1 and TRBJ2-1, with 10 positions matching TRBD2. The CDR3 extends over 14 amino acids. Unmatched junction bases numbered 12, after V lost 7 bases and J lost 9 bases. Germline CDR1 reads SQVTM; CDR2 reads ANQGSEA.

The chain is built from TRBV5-1 and TRBJ2-7; 9 bases line up with TRBD1. The germline V gene encodes CDR1 SGHRS and CDR2 YFSETQ. The ends lost 0 bases at V and 1 base at J; junction bases unmatched: 2. The CDR3 totals 15 residues. CDR3 loop: CASSLGGQGSYEQYF. CDR3 nucleotides: TGCGCCAGCAGCTTGGGGGGACAGGGATCCTACGAGCAGTACTTC. The complete variable domain, with remaining parts taken from reference TRBV5-1 and TRBJ2-7, reads KAGVTQTPRYLIKTRGQQVTLSCSPISGHRSVSWYQQTPGQGLQFLFEYFSETQRNKGNFPGRFSGRQFSNSRSEMNVSTLELGDSALYLCASSLGGQGSYEQYFGPGTRLTVT.

V is TRBV7-2 and J is TRBJ1-5, with TRBD1 identical over 9 bases. Losses at the gene ends were 6 bases for V and 1 base for J; bases not matched to a gene: 4. The germline gives CDR1 SGHTA, CDR2 FQGNSA. The CDR3 spans 15 residues. In nucleotides, the CDR3 is TGTGCCAGCAGGCGAGGGACAGGGAGCAATCAGCCCCAGCATTTT. It encodes CASRRGTGSNQPQHF. The full variable domain, its missing parts supplied by reference TRBV7-2 and TRBJ1-5, is GAGVSQSPSNKVTEKGKDVELRCDPISGHTALYWYRQSLGQGLEFLIYFQGNSAPDKSGLPSDRFSAERTGGSVSTLTIQRTQQEDSAVYLCASRRGTGSNQPQHFGDGTRLSIL.

This rearrangement joins TRBV5-4 to TRBJ2-7; no firm D call. The CDR3 runs 14 residues. V gave up 0 bases and J gave up 0 bases, with 7 bases separating them. The germline CDR1 and CDR2 sequences are SGHNT and YYREEE (reference sequence). The CDR3 spells CASSLDASSYEQYF. CDR3 nucleotide sequence: TGTGCCAGCAGCTTGGACGCTAGCTCCTACGAGCAGTACTTC.

This rearrangement joins TRBV27 to TRBJ2-1; D unclear. Trimming removed 4 bases at V and 7 bases at J, with 17 bases between. The CDR3 runs 15 residues. Germline V lookup: CDR1 MNHEY, CDR2 SMNVEV (reference sequence). The CDR3 here is CASSYRQTVWNEQFF. The CDR3 coding sequence is TGTGCCAGCAGTTATCGGCAAACGGTGTGGAATGAGCAGTTCTTC.

The chain links TRBV9 to TRBJ2-7; possibly TRBD2 for D (6 bases). Looked up from germline, CDR1 is SGDLS and CDR2 is YYNGEE. V was trimmed by 0 bases and J by 7 bases, leaving 11 bases between them. The CDR3 has 13 residues. CDR3 sequence: CASSVDGSREQYF. CDR3 nucleotide sequence: TGTGCCAGCAGCGTAGACGGGAGTCGGGAGCAGTACTTC.

The chain couples TRBV11-2 to TRBJ1-2, with D possibly being TRBD1 (5 bases). Germline assignment: CDR1 SGHAT and CDR2 FQNNGV. This CDR3 comprises 14 residues. V gave up 5 bases and J gave up 4 bases, with 14 bases separating them. This CDR3 reads CASSPASGGYGYTF. CDR3 sequence (DNA): TGTGCCAGCAGCCCGGCCAGTGGGGGCTATGGCTACACCTTC.

This chain joins TRBV7-7 and TRBJ2-7; 7 nucleotides line up with TRBD1. The CDR3 runs 15 residues. Germline V gene sequence: CDR1 SSHAT, CDR2 FNYEAQ (reference sequence). The V segment lost 0 bases and the J segment 5 bases; nucleotides outside the gene matches: 7. CDR3: CASSLALDRRNEQYF. The CDR3 DNA follows: TGTGCCAGCAGCTTAGCGCTGGACAGGAGAAACGAGCAGTACTTC. Full variable domain (remainder filled in from reference TRBV7-7 and TRBJ2-7): GAGVSQSPRYKVTKRGQDVTLRCDPISSHATLYWYQQALGQGPEFLTYFNYEAQPDKSGLPSDRFSAERPEGSISTLTIQRTEQRDSAMYRCASSLALDRRNEQYFGPGTRLTVT.

J is TRBJ2-3 and V is TRBV18, with D unclear. There are 14 residues in the CDR3. The germline V and J ends were trimmed by 2 bases and 5 bases, with 11 bases remaining between them. CDR1 KGHSH and CDR2 LQKENI come from the germline V gene. CDR3 region: CASSPISPGDTQYF. CDR3 nucleotides: TGTGCCAGCTCACCAATTTCTCCCGGAGATACGCAGTATTTT. Drawing the rest from reference TRBV18 and TRBJ2-3, the complete variable domain is NAGVMQNPRHLVRRRGQEARLRCSPMKGHSHVYWYRQLPEEGLKFMVYLQKENIIDESGMPKERFSAEFPKEGPSILRIQQVVRGDSAAYFCASSPISPGDTQYFGPGTRLTVL.